This is a list of T cell receptor beta chains from one sample in a study of blood T cell repertoires in COVID-19. Profiling relied on immunoSEQ multiplex PCR, and the TCRdb table lists in-frame clones only, not all of them. This repertoire shows some 52,000 clones, more than 85% found once; its top ten account for 15%. Sequencing used peripheral blood. The receptor source for this set is a human donor with active COVID-19. The donor label of this sample is uncertain. Each CDR3 is given with its conserved first and last residue. Fields, in order: D gene, clone size, J gene, V gene, CDR3 DNA, CDR3 protein. A D gene is named only where the DNA matches it firmly. For some rows the clone size is stated as once, few or many, or as a class when expanded; others skip it.

>-|-|TRBJ2-3|TRBV27
TGTGCCAGCAGTTTATTGTCGGGGAGCGGGGATACGCAGTATTTT
CASSLLSGSGDTQYF
>TRBD1|-|TRBJ2-3|TRBV18
TGTGCCAGCTCACTGGGACAGGGAGGAACAGATACGCAGTATTTT
CASSLGQGGTDTQYF
>TRBD1|-|TRBJ2-3|TRBV7-3
TGTGCCAGCAAGAGGGGGCCCACAGATACGCAGTATTTT
CASKRGPTDTQYF
>TRBD1|-|TRBJ2-7|TRBV3-1/TRBV3-2
TGTGCCAGCAGCCAAGGACGTTACAGGGGGCGCACCTACGAGCAGTACTTC
CASSQGRYRGRTYEQYF
>TRBD1|-|TRBJ1-5|TRBV18
TGTGCCAGCTCATCGACAGGGTCCGGGCCTTATAGCAATCAGCCCCAGCATTTT
CASSSTGSGPYSNQPQHF
>-|-|TRBJ2-3|TRBV27
TGTGCCAGCAGTTTCGACAGGACGAAGACAGATACGCAGTATTTT
CASSFDRTKTDTQYF
>-|-|TRBJ1-1|TRBV6-2/TRBV6-3
TGTGCCAGCAGTTATGGGGGGAGGATCGGCACTGAAGCTTTCTTT
CASSYGGRIGTEAFF
>-|-|TRBJ2-5|TRBV6-5
TGTGCCAGCAGGGCCTACGGGGGTTGGGGGGAGACCCAGTACTTC
CASRAYGGWGETQYF
>-|-|TRBJ1-5|TRBV7-9
TGTGCCAGCAGCCAGGAAGGACAGCCCCAGCATTTT
CASSQEGQPQHF
>-|-|TRBJ2-3|TRBV24-1
TGTGCCACCAGTGATTTGACACAGGGTAGCACAGATACGCAGTATTTT
CATSDLTQGSTDTQYF
>TRBD1|-|TRBJ2-7|TRBV7-2
TGTGCCAGCAGCTTAGGCCCTCCCCGCAGGGGGATCTACGAGCAGTACTTC
CASSLGPPRRGIYEQYF
>-|-|TRBJ1-2|TRBV3-1/TRBV3-2
TGTGCCAGCAGCCTAAGGGAGGGTGGCTACACCTTC
CASSLREGGYTF
>TRBD1|-|TRBJ1-2|TRBV6-5
TGTGCCAGCAGGGGACAGGGCGGCTATGGCTACACCTTC
CASRGQGGYGYTF
>-|-|TRBJ1-5|TRBV6-5
TGTGCCAGCAGTTACTCTTGGGCAAGCAATCAGCCCCAGCATTTT
CASSYSWASNQPQHF
>-|few|TRBJ2-5|TRBV6-2/TRBV6-3
TGTGCCAGCAGTCAAGGCGGGCTAGAAGAGACCCAGTACTTC
CASSQGGLEETQYF
>-|-|TRBJ1-6|TRBV7-8
TGTGCCAGCAGCCCAGTCTCTTCACCCCTCCACTTT
CASSPVSSPLHF
>TRBD2|-|TRBJ2-3|TRBV19
TGTGCCAGTAGAGGACTAGCGGGGGGGAATACGCAGTATTTT
CASRGLAGGNTQYF
>TRBD2|-|TRBJ2-3|TRBV28
TGTGCCAGCAGTTTAGGTAGCGGGGCCATAGATACGCAGTATTTT
CASSLGSGAIDTQYF
>-|many|TRBJ2-2|TRBV12-3/TRBV12-4
TGTGCCAGCAGTCCCCAAAACACCGGGGAGCTGTTTTTT
CASSPQNTGELFF
>-|-|TRBJ1-6|TRBV6-5
TGTGCCAGCAGCGGTCGGGGAGGTTCACCCCTCCACTTT
CASSGRGGSPLHF
>-|-|TRBJ2-7|TRBV2
TGTGCCAGCAGTGCGGCGGGCTTAAACTACGAGCAGTACTTC
CASSAAGLNYEQYF
>-|-|TRBJ2-3|TRBV14
TGTGCCAGCAGCCAAGGTCACCTAGCTACGCAGTATTTT
CASSQGHLATQYF
>TRBD2|-|TRBJ2-7|TRBV6-2/TRBV6-3
TGTGCCAGCAGCTCGTCGGGTTTGCGGGGGGGTACCTACGAGCAGTACTTC
CASSSSGLRGGTYEQYF
>TRBD1|-|TRBJ1-1|TRBV7-9
TGTGCCAGCAGCTTTATGCGAACAGGGGAGAACACTGAAGCTTTCTTT
CASSFMRTGENTEAFF
>TRBD2|-|TRBJ2-3|TRBV19
TGTGCCAGTAGTTGGGGGGCTAGCGGGGGCACAGATACGCAGTATTTT
CASSWGASGGTDTQYF